Following are 21 T cell receptor beta chains from one sample sequenced in a study of blood T cell repertoires in COVID-19. TCRdb keeps only in-frame clones here, not all; method: immunoSEQ multiplex PCR. The data contain under 200,000 clones, roughly 90% of them singletons. The source material was peripheral blood. The origin of the receptors is a man aged 50 to 60 with acute or convalescent COVID-19.

The chain employs TRBV10-1 and TRBJ2-7, with 7 bases identical to TRBD1. J lost 0 bases, V lost 3 bases, and 5 bases had no gene match. CDR1 and CDR2 (germline): WNHNN, SYGVQD (reference sequence). The CDR3 has 15 amino acids. CDR3 sequence (DNA): TGCGCCAGCAGTGACGGGACAGAGAGCTCCTACGAGCAGTACGTC. Translated, it gives CASSDGTESSYEQYV.

This clone was seen a handful of times. The chain has TRBV5-1 and TRBJ1-2, with TRBD1 identical over 7 bases. Germline V lookup: CDR1 SGHRS, CDR2 YFSETQ. There are 15 residues in the CDR3. The V segment lost 4 bases and the J segment 1 base; nucleotides outside the gene matches: 7. The CDR3 reads CASSRETGFNYGYTF. CDR3 sequence (DNA): TGCGCCAGCAGCCGTGAGACAGGGTTTAACTATGGCTACACCTTC.

The genes are TRBV18 and TRBJ1-4; possibly TRBD1 for D (5 bases). V was trimmed by 3 bases and J by 10 bases, leaving 9 bases between them. Germline CDR1 reads KGHSH; CDR2 reads LQKENI. This CDR3 has 12 residues. The CDR3 DNA reads as TGTGCCAGCTCACCTGACGGGGGAAAACTGTTTTTT. It is translated as CASSPDGGKLFF.

V gene TRBV27 combines with J gene TRBJ1-6, with unresolved D. CDR1 and CDR2 from the germline V gene are MNHEY and SMNVEV (reference sequence). CDR3 size: 18 residues. V lost 2 bases, J lost 9 bases, and 23 bases lay in between. This CDR3 reads CASSLVVRTPSGGSPLHF. Here the CDR3 DNA reads TGTGCCAGCAGTTTAGTGGTCCGAACGCCTTCTGGCGGTTCACCCCTCCACTTT.

V usage is TRBV3-1 (or the pseudogene TRBV3-2) and J usage is TRBJ1-1; the D gene is possibly TRBD1 (5 bases). The CDR3 covers 15 residues. Trimming took off 0 bases at V and 1 base at J, with 9 bases between the two ends. Per the germline V gene, CDR1 is LGHDT and CDR2 is YNNKEL (reference sequence). Here the CDR3 DNA reads TGTGCCAGCAGCCAAGAGGGCAGGGCGAACACTGAAGCTTTCTTT. Translation gives CASSQEGRANTEAFF.

The table lists this clone with a count of one. The same CDR3 is also encoded by other DNA sequences in this sample. The chain has TRBV7-3 and TRBJ2-1; maybe TRBD1 (5 bases). CDR1 is SGHTA and CDR2 is FQGTGA in the germline V gene. Between the trimmed V and J ends, which lost 2 bases and 1 base, there was a span of 6 bases. The CDR3 totals 14 residues. CDR3 in DNA: TGTGCCAGCAGCTTATCAGGGTCCTACAATGAGCAGTTCTTC. Amino acid sequence: CASSLSGSYNEQFF. The variable domain in full, completed from reference TRBV7-3 and TRBJ2-1, reads GAGVSQTPSNKVTEKGKYVELRCDPISGHTALYWYRQSLGQGPEFLIYFQGTGAADDSGLPNDRFFAVRPEGSVSTLKIQRTERGDSAVYLCASSLSGSYNEQFFGPGTRLTVL.

The chain joins TRBV9 to TRBJ1-4; D uncertain. This CDR3 region has 15 residues. Trimming left V 2 bases short and J 6 bases short, with 14 bases between. CDR1 is SGDLS and CDR2 is YYNGEE in the germline V gene. The DNA for the CDR3 is TGTGCCAGCAGCGTCACCGATTGGCGGGATGAAAAACTGTTTTTT. Translating gives CASSVTDWRDEKLFF.

V and J are TRBV9 and TRBJ2-5; no reliable D call. Germline V gives CDR1 SGDLS, CDR2 YYNGEE. This CDR3 is built from 13 residues. V dropped 3 bases and J dropped 7 bases, with 13 bases sitting between them. The CDR3 nucleotides read TGTGCCAGCAGCGACGAGAGAATTGGGACCCAGTACTTC. Amino acid sequence: CASSDERIGTQYF.

The chain employs TRBV7-9 and TRBJ1-1; D is unresolved. V was trimmed by 6 bases and J by 6 bases, leaving 11 bases between them. The CDR3 spans 12 residues. The germline CDR1 and CDR2 sequences are SEHNR and FQNEAQ (reference sequence). CDR3 protein: CASSKMRSEAFF. CDR3 bases: TGTGCCAGCAGTAAGATGCGGTCTGAAGCTTTCTTT.

V usage is TRBV21-1 and J usage is TRBJ1-4. TRBV21-1 is described as a pseudogene. The length of the CDR3 is 14 residues. DNA of the CDR3: TGTGCCAGCAGAACAGAGGCGGGTAGGGAAAAACTGTTTTTT. Encoded protein: CASRTEAGREKLFF.

This clone has a single count. The rearrangement uses TRBV6-6 and TRBJ1-2; D may be TRBD1 (5 bases). This CDR3 comprises 14 residues. V was clipped by 3 bases and J by 0 bases, with 8 bases between them. CDR1 is MNHNY and CDR2 is SVGAGI in the germline V gene (reference sequence). CDR3 DNA sequence: TGTGCCAGCAGTTATGCGGGGCCTAACTATGGCTACACCTTC. It codes for CASSYAGPNYGYTF.

The chain is built from TRBV19 and TRBJ1-5; 8 nucleotides align to TRBD1. The CDR3 loop spans 14 amino acids. J gave up 6 bases and V 6 bases, and 7 bases lay outside the gene matches. The germline V gene has CDR1 LNHDA and CDR2 SQIVND (reference sequence). The CDR3 DNA is TGTGCCAGTAGAGCTGGACAGGGTGTTCAGCCCCAGCATTTT. Translated: CASRAGQGVQPQHF.

This chain connects TRBV24-1 to TRBJ2-3; 7 bases line up with TRBD1. Germline CDR1 reads KGHDR; CDR2 reads SFDVKD. Losses at the gene ends were 3 bases for V and 5 bases for J; bases not matched to a gene: 13. The CDR3 consists of 17 residues. The CDR3, as DNA: TGTGCCACCAGTGATACCCGGGACAGCTGGTCCCTAGATACGCAGTATTTT. It yields the protein CATSDTRDSWSLDTQYF.

The chain is built from TRBV12-3 or TRBV12-4 and TRBJ1-2, with 7 bases fitting TRBD1. J was trimmed by 5 bases and V by 5 bases; bases with no gene match: 5. CDR3 length: 13 amino acids. In DNA, the CDR3 is TGTGCCAGCAGTCCCGGGACAGCATATGGCTACACCTTC. Protein product: CASSPGTAYGYTF.

J is TRBJ2-5 and V is TRBV2; 8 bases map to TRBD2. CDR3 length: 17 amino acids. The ends lost 8 bases at V and 5 bases at J; junction bases unmatched: 19. The germline V gene encodes CDR1 SNHLY and CDR2 FYNNEI. Here the CDR3 DNA reads TGTGCCAGCCGTGGTGGGCTAGCGGGCCCACTAAGGGAGACCCAGTACTTC. This gives the protein CASRGGLAGPLRETQYF.

The rearrangement joins TRBV4-2 to TRBJ1-2; 9 bases line up with TRBD1. The CDR3 has 14 residues. J lost 4 bases, V lost 2 bases, and 2 bases had no gene match. Looked up from germline, CDR1 is LGHNA and CDR2 is YNFKEQ. This chain's CDR3 is CASSQTTGGYGYTF. DNA for the CDR3: TGTGCCAGCAGCCAAACGACAGGGGGCTATGGCTACACCTTC.

This chain uses TRBV21-1 with TRBJ1-2; the table names TRBD1, a call not compared with the DNA. TRBV21-1 is deemed a pseudogene. This CDR3 comprises 11 residues. CDR3: CAKQGAYGYTF. The CDR3 DNA reads as TGTGCCAAGCAGGGGGCCTATGGCTACACCTTC.

The chain carries TRBV7-9 and TRBJ2-3, with TRBD2 identical over 7 bases. V shed 5 bases and J 4 bases; nucleotides not matched to a gene: 15. The CDR3 consists of 17 residues. Germline V gives CDR1 SEHNR, CDR2 FQNEAQ (reference sequence). CDR3 in amino acids: CASSLRFRTRAPDTQYF. The CDR3 region has the DNA TGTGCCAGCAGCCTCCGATTTCGGACTAGGGCCCCAGATACGCAGTATTTT.

This rearrangement joins TRBV28 to TRBJ1-6; 7 nucleotides align to TRBD1. J gave up 6 bases and V 4 bases, and 6 bases lay outside the gene matches. This CDR3 comprises 15 residues. Germline V gene data show CDR1 as MDHEN and CDR2 as SYDVKM. The CDR3 spells CASSSPGQINSPLHF. The CDR3 DNA reads TGTGCCAGCAGTTCCCCGGGACAGATTAATTCACCCCTCCACTTT.

This chain's CDR3 is CASRSDRVNGYTF. As DNA, the CDR3 is TGTGCCAGCAGGTCAGACAGGGTGAATGGCTACACCTTC. V gene TRBV5-6 combines with J gene TRBJ1-2, with 7 bases aligning to TRBD1. The CDR3 is 13 residues long. CDR1 is SGHDT, CDR2 YYEEEE, per germline. Trimming took 5 bases from V and 6 from J; bases not matched to a gene: 7.

The chain employs TRBV7-2 and TRBJ2-7; D may be TRBD1 (7 bases). The CDR3 spans 16 residues. From germline, CDR1 is SGHTA and CDR2 FQGNSA. The germline V and J ends were trimmed by 3 bases and 6 bases, with 21 bases remaining between them. This chain's CDR3 is CASSFGWGDRTCEQYV. CDR3 DNA: TGTGCCAGCAGCTTCGGCTGGGGGGACAGAACGTGCGAGCAGTACGTC.